A single sample is the source of the 18 T cell receptor beta chains below, sequenced in a study of technical replicates of blood from several donors. Profiled with immunoSEQ multiplex PCR; TCRdb holds only in-frame clones, not every one. Among about 69,000 clones listed, about 90% were seen once. The sequenced sample was PBMCs. The receptors stem from a human donor in good health. Some clones in this sample may be carry-over from other donors' samples.

This rearrangement joins TRBV9 to TRBJ1-1, with D unresolved. V lost 4 bases to trimming and J lost 5 bases, with 12 bases between them. This CDR3 region has 13 residues. The germline gives CDR1 SGDLS, CDR2 YYNGEE. CDR3 in DNA: TGTGCCAGCAGCTTATGGGGAGAAACTGAAGCTTTCTTT. Protein sequence: CASSLWGETEAFF.

This chain uses TRBV4-1 with TRBJ1-1, with 8 bases aligning to TRBD1. Germline loops: CDR1 MGHRA, CDR2 YSYEKL. The length of the CDR3 is 16 residues. The ends lost 4 bases at V and 1 base at J; junction bases unmatched: 8. This CDR3 reads CASSPGRGRGNTEAFF. DNA of the CDR3: TGCGCCAGCAGCCCGGGCAGGGGGCGAGGGAACACTGAAGCTTTCTTT.

The chain joins TRBV27 to TRBJ1-2, with TRBD1 as a possible D gene (5 bases). CDR1 and CDR2 from the germline V gene are MNHEY and SMNVEV (reference sequence). V lost 0 bases and J 4 bases, leaving 9 bases between the germline ends. The CDR3 contains 14 residues. CDR3: CASSLSSGFYGYTF. As DNA, the CDR3 is TGTGCCAGCAGTTTATCGTCAGGGTTCTATGGCTACACCTTC.

The rearrangement joins TRBV7-9 to TRBJ2-1, with D possibly TRBD2 on 6 matching bases. Trimming removed 1 base from V and 0 bases from J, with 10 bases in between. The CDR3 extends over 16 amino acids. CDR1 and CDR2 (germline): SEHNR, FQNEAQ (reference sequence). CDR3 DNA sequence: TGTGCCAGCAGCTTAGGCGGGACCAGCTCCTACAATGAGCAGTTCTTC. Translating it yields CASSLGGTSSYNEQFF.

This chain joins TRBV11-1 and TRBJ2-1; 10 bases fit TRBD2. This CDR3 spans 15 amino acids. The germline V gene has CDR1 SGHAT and CDR2 FQDESV (reference sequence). Trimming took 5 bases from V and 3 from J; bases not matched to a gene: 4. CDR3 in amino acids: CASSPWTSGYNEQFF. Here the CDR3 DNA reads TGTGCCAGCAGCCCCTGGACTAGCGGCTACAATGAGCAGTTCTTC.

The gene calls are TRBV12-5 and TRBJ2-1; possibly TRBD2 for D (6 bases). Trimming took off 2 bases at V and 4 bases at J, with 12 bases between the two ends. The CDR3 spans 15 residues. Germline V gene sequence: CDR1 LGHNT, CDR2 FRNRAP. CDR3 in amino acids: CASGLRVGGYNEQFF. CDR3 DNA sequence: TGTGCTAGTGGTTTGAGGGTGGGAGGTTACAATGAGCAGTTCTTC.

V is TRBV6-1 and J is TRBJ2-7; no reliable D call. The CDR3 runs 11 residues. Deletions cut 6 bases from V and 1 base from J, with 4 bases between. Germline CDR1 reads MNHNS; CDR2 reads SASEGT. The CDR3 sequence is CASRLSYEQYF. The CDR3 region has the DNA TGTGCCAGCAGATTATCCTACGAGCAGTACTTC.

The table lists this clone with a few counts. The J gene is TRBJ1-3, the V gene TRBV7-2; the D gene is possibly TRBD1 (5 bases). Trimming took off 5 bases at V and 14 bases at J, with 22 bases between the two ends. CDR3 length equals 14 residues. Germline assignment: CDR1 SGHTA and CDR2 FQGNSA. The CDR3 DNA sequence: TGTGCCAGCAGCCCTTACCCGGGGGACCGGGCTTTATATTTT. Its translation: CASSPYPGDRALYF. The entire variable domain, with the rest obtained from reference TRBV7-2 and TRBJ1-3, is as follows: GAGVSQSPSNKVTEKGKDVELRCDPISGHTALYWYRQSLGQGLEFLIYFQGNSAPDKSGLPSDRFSAERTGGSVSTLTIQRTQQEDSAVYLCASSPYPGDRALYFGEGSWLTVV.

This chain joins TRBV5-4 and TRBJ2-7; possibly TRBD1 for D (5 bases). Trimming took off 4 bases at V and 4 bases at J, with 18 bases between the two ends. This CDR3 region has 15 residues. Per the germline V gene, CDR1 is SGHNT and CDR2 is YYREEE (reference sequence). The CDR3 reads CASSPTKGARYEQYF. In DNA form, the CDR3 reads TGTGCCAGCAGCCCCACCAAAGGGGCTAGGTACGAGCAGTACTTC.

The genes are TRBV30 and TRBJ2-5; 11 bases agree with TRBD1. Trimming cost V 3 bases and J 4 bases; bases outside gene matches: 10. CDR1 is GTSNPN and CDR2 is SVGIG in the germline V gene (reference sequence). The CDR3 spans 16 residues. The CDR3 sequence: CAWSLGTGGMGETQYF. For the CDR3, the DNA is TGTGCCTGGAGCTTGGGGACAGGGGGAATGGGAGAGACCCAGTACTTC. Complete variable domain (other parts from reference TRBV30 and TRBJ2-5): SQTIHQWPATLVQPVGSPLSLECTVEGTSNPNLYWYRQAAGRGLQLLFYSVGIGQISSEVPQNLSASRPQDRQFILSSKKLLLSDSGFYLCAWSLGTGGMGETQYFGPGTRLLVL.

The gene calls are TRBV30 and TRBJ2-7; 7 positions agree with TRBD2. CDR3 length equals 12 residues. The J segment lost 6 bases and the V segment lost 3 bases, leaving 5 bases of the junction unmatched. The V gene's germline CDR1 is GTSNPN and CDR2 SVGIG (reference sequence). In DNA, the CDR3 is TGTGCCTGGAGGGCCGGGGGGAGCGAGCAGTACTTC. Translation gives CAWRAGGSEQYF.

V usage is TRBV9 and J usage is TRBJ2-6; 9 positions agree with TRBD1. The CDR3 spans 17 residues. V trimming: 2 bases; J trimming: 0 bases; junction bases outside the gene matches: 3. CDR1 and CDR2 from the germline V gene are SGDLS and YYNGEE. The DNA for the CDR3 is TGTGCCAGCAGCGTGGGACAGGGTAACTCTGGGGCCAACGTCCTGACTTTC. Translation: CASSVGQGNSGANVLTF.

The genes are TRBV7-2 and TRBJ2-7; TRBD2 matches at 14 bases. J was trimmed by 3 bases and V by 3 bases; bases with no gene match: 4. Germline V gene sequence: CDR1 SGHTA, CDR2 FQGNSA. This CDR3 has 16 amino acids. The CDR3 DNA follows: TGTGCCAGCAGCTTTGCGGGGACTAGCGGGAGCTACGAGCAGTACTTC. Its translation: CASSFAGTSGSYEQYF.

J is TRBJ1-5 and V is TRBV7-2; no clear D. The V end lost 3 bases, the J end lost 7 bases, and 16 bases lay between the germline ends. CDR3 length: 15 residues. CDR1 and CDR2 (germline): SGHTA, FQGNSA. DNA for the CDR3: TGTGCCAGCAGCTTCAAGGGCCCGGGAGGCCAGCCCCAGCATTTT. It is translated as CASSFKGPGGQPQHF.

To note about this clone: This same CDR3 is encoded by further DNA sequences in the sample. The rearrangement joins TRBV18 to TRBJ2-2; TRBD1 matches at 8 bases. Unmatched junction bases numbered 4, after V lost 0 bases and J lost 4 bases. The CDR3 totals 16 residues. Germline values: CDR1 KGHSH, CDR2 LQKENI. For the CDR3, the DNA is TGTGCCAGCTCACCACCGGGACAGGCGTTCACCGGGGAGCTGTTTTTT. Encoded protein: CASSPPGQAFTGELFF.

This clone was counted only a few times. The V and J genes are TRBV5-4 and TRBJ1-2, with 8 positions matching TRBD1. The CDR3 loop spans 14 amino acids. CDR1 SGHNT and CDR2 YYREEE come from the germline V gene (reference sequence). V was pared by 3 bases and J by 3 bases, with 4 bases of the junction left unmatched. CDR3 sequence reads: CASSSQTGDYGYTF. The CDR3 DNA follows: TGTGCCAGCAGCTCACAGACAGGGGACTATGGCTACACCTTC.

The V and J genes are TRBV13 and TRBJ2-1; 9 bases are a match to TRBD2. Trimming at V came to 1 base and at J to 12 bases, leaving 10 bases not matched to a gene. The CDR3 spans 15 residues. Per the germline V gene, CDR1 is PRHDT and CDR2 is FYEKMQ (reference sequence). CDR3 DNA sequence: TGTGCCAGCAGCTTAGAAGGTAGCGGGAGAGAGGGGCAGTTCTTC. Translation gives CASSLEGSGREGQFF.

The chain uses TRBV19 and TRBJ2-5, with D possibly TRBD1 on 5 matching bases. Germline V gene lookup returns CDR1 LNHDA and CDR2 SQIVND (reference sequence). The CDR3 length is 13 residues. V was cut by 4 bases and J by 0 bases, with 6 bases left in between. DNA for the CDR3: TGTGCCAGTAGTAAGACAGACCAAGAGACCCAGTACTTC. Its protein is CASSKTDQETQYF.